These 15 T cell receptor beta chains share one sample of origin, sequenced in a study of T cell responses to AZD1222 COVID-19 vaccine. Sequencing used immunoSEQ multiplex PCR; TCRdb keeps in-frame clones, though not all of them. The repertoire consists of roughly 200,000 clones, with about 93% occurring once and the leading ten covering approximately 0.98%. Sample: peripheral blood, taken 28 days after the second dose of the MenACWY control vaccine. The receptors here all came from an adult who received the MenACWY meningococcal vaccine as a control.

The genes are TRBV5-1 and TRBJ2-2; 7 bases are shared with TRBD1. Losses at the gene ends were 4 bases for V and 5 bases for J; bases not matched to a gene: 5. Germline assignment: CDR1 SGHRS and CDR2 YFSETQ. This CDR3 contains 14 residues. The CDR3 DNA reads as TGCGCCAGCAGCGTGGACAGGAGTACCGGGGAGCTGTTTTTT. This gives the protein CASSVDRSTGELFF.

This clone appeared once. The V and J genes are TRBV7-9 and TRBJ1-1; TRBD1 agrees at 9 bases. Per germline, CDR1 SEHNR and CDR2 FQNEAQ (reference sequence). V dropped 5 bases and J dropped 1; count of bases not matched to a gene: 5. This CDR3 has 15 amino acids. The CDR3 DNA is TGTGCCAGCAGCGAACAGGGGGCTCCGAACACTGAAGCTTTCTTT. Amino acids: CASSEQGAPNTEAFF.

This chain links TRBV2 with TRBJ1-1; 7 positions match TRBD1. V shed 5 bases and J 1 base; nucleotides not matched to a gene: 1. Germline V gene data show CDR1 as SNHLY and CDR2 as FYNNEI. This CDR3 contains 13 residues. The CDR3 DNA is TGTGCCAGCAGTACAGGGGCGAACACTGAAGCTTTCTTT. This codes for CASSTGANTEAFF.

V and J are TRBV2 and TRBJ1-4; 7 nucleotides agree with TRBD1. The J segment lost 5 bases and the V segment lost 4 bases, leaving 7 bases of the junction unmatched. CDR1 and CDR2 (germline): SNHLY, FYNNEI. The CDR3 has 15 amino acids. CDR3 sequence (DNA): TGTGCCAGCAGTGTCCAGGGACAGAGCAATGAAAAACTGTTTTTT. This sequence encodes CASSVQGQSNEKLFF.

This clone was seen more than once but under ten times. V and J are TRBV7-2 and TRBJ2-5, with 16 nucleotides matching TRBD2. CDR1 is SGHTA, CDR2 FQGNSA, per germline. CDR3 length equals 17 residues. V shed 5 bases, J shed 3 bases, and the junction held 6 bases outside the gene matches. CDR3 DNA: TGTGCCAGCAGCGGAAGGGGACTAGCGGGGGGGAAAGAGACCCAGTACTTC. It codes for CASSGRGLAGGKETQYF.

This chain joins TRBV14 and TRBJ1-4; TRBD1 agrees at 7 bases. Per the germline V gene, CDR1 is SGHDN and CDR2 is FVKESK. The CDR3 is 14 residues long. Trimming at V came to 6 bases and at J to 8 bases, leaving 9 bases not matched to a gene. Here the CDR3 reads CASRARGRWEKLFF. The CDR3 nucleotides are TGTGCCAGCAGAGCAAGGGGGCGGTGGGAAAAACTGTTTTTT.

This clone has just a few counts. The gene calls are TRBV3-1 (or the pseudogene TRBV3-2) and TRBJ1-6; D call uncertain. V lost 4 bases and J 9 bases, leaving 19 bases between the germline ends. The germline gives CDR1 LGHDT, CDR2 YNNKEL (reference sequence). This CDR3 has 16 amino acids. The DNA of the CDR3 is TGTGCCAGCAGCCCCCTAGGACCCTTGTCGTCTTCACCCCTCCACTTT. Its translation: CASSPLGPLSSSPLHF.

The V gene is TRBV4-1, the J gene TRBJ2-7; 8 positions match TRBD1. CDR3 length: 14 residues. Germline lookup yields CDR1 MGHRA and CDR2 YSYEKL. V trimming: 4 bases; J trimming: 4 bases; junction bases outside the gene matches: 6. In DNA, the CDR3 is TGCGCCAGCAGCCGAGACAGGGGAGTATACGAGCAGTACTTC. Translating it yields CASSRDRGVYEQYF.

This chain joins TRBV7-6 and TRBJ1-3, with D uncertain. Germline lookup yields CDR1 SGHVS and CDR2 FNYEAQ. Trimming stripped 5 bases from V and 4 bases from J, with 12 bases between. CDR3 size: 14 residues. CDR3 nucleotide sequence: TGTGCCAGCAGCCTCGCAGGAGGCGGAAACACCATATATTTT. This encodes CASSLAGGGNTIYF.

This clone was seen only once. The chain recombines TRBV4-3 with TRBJ2-1; 14 bases are a match to TRBD2. In germline, CDR1 is LGHNA, CDR2 YSLEER. CDR3 size: 17 residues. The trim removed 0 bases at V and 7 bases at J, leaving 5 bases unmatched. The CDR3 here is CASSQERGTSGGNEQFF. DNA of the CDR3: TGCGCCAGCAGCCAAGAACGAGGGACTAGCGGGGGAAATGAGCAGTTCTTC.

The V and J genes are TRBV19 and TRBJ2-7; no reliable D call. V lost 3 bases and J 7 bases, leaving 13 bases between the germline ends. Germline V gene sequence: CDR1 LNHDA, CDR2 SQIVND (reference sequence). The CDR3 runs to 13 residues. The CDR3 protein is CASSIAWRSEQYF. In nucleotides, the CDR3 is TGTGCCAGTAGTATCGCATGGCGATCTGAGCAGTACTTC.

The chain is built from TRBV28 and TRBJ1-6; D ambiguous. Trimming stripped 11 bases from V and 7 bases from J, with 15 bases between. The CDR3 consists of 13 residues. The germline V gene encodes CDR1 MDHEN and CDR2 SYDVKM. This CDR3 is CAVAPLLNSPLHF. Here the CDR3 DNA reads TGTGCCGTAGCTCCCCTCTTGAATTCACCCCTCCACTTT.

The chain is built from TRBV19 and TRBJ1-2; D remains unclear. The CDR3 extends over 15 amino acids. Germline V gene data show CDR1 as LNHDA and CDR2 as SQIVND (reference sequence). V gave up 5 bases and J gave up 7 bases, with 20 bases separating them. The CDR3, as DNA: TGTGCCAGTAGTGCTAGGAGTAAGCAGTACCGTGGCTACACCTTC. Amino acid sequence: CASSARSKQYRGYTF.

This clone appeared once. Here the CDR3 reads CASSRGSYEQYF. The CDR3 coding sequence is TGTGCCAGTAGCAGGGGTTCCTACGAGCAGTACTTC. The chain links TRBV19 to TRBJ2-7; possibly TRBD1 for D (6 bases). The CDR3 totals 12 residues. Trimming shortened V by 6 bases and J by 1 base, and 7 bases separated the two germline ends. Germline V lookup: CDR1 LNHDA, CDR2 SQIVND (reference sequence).

The V call is TRBV6-4, the J call TRBJ2-2; a weak D match, TRBD1 (6 bases). V was trimmed by 2 bases and J by 7 bases, leaving 20 bases between them. The CDR3 sequence is 17 residues long. CDR1 is MRHNA and CDR2 is SNTAGT in the germline V gene. The CDR3 sequence: CASSDQSRTENIGELFF. CDR3 nucleotides: TGTGCCAGCAGTGACCAATCTAGGACAGAAAATATCGGGGAGCTGTTTTTT.